The clone carrying this T cell receptor (beta chain) occurred a few times. Its target is unknown. A single record per CDR3 protein comes from TCRdb applying MiXCR to the multiplex PCR reads. The sample records more than 100,000 distinct CDR3 sequences, about a fifth being singletons. The CDR3 has 16 amino acids. V dropped 3 bases and J dropped 2 bases, with 14 bases sitting between them. Per germline, CDR1 MDHEN and CDR2 SYDVKM. This entry belongs to a study of breast tumors, draining lymph nodes, adjacent tissues. Whole-study findings and limits: Tumor and nontumor repertoires were significantly more similar in luminal-like than in basal-like breast cancer. Tumor T cell lymph node origin was a supported hypothesis, not proven.

Axillary draining lymph nodes of breast cancer patients supplied the node samples. The chain is built from TRBV28 and TRBJ2-1; D could derive from TRBD1 or TRBD2 (5 bases each). The TCR originated in a female donor with breast cancer. Some clones in this sample may be carry-over from other donors' samples. The sample was axillary lymph node tissue. CDR3 DNA sequence: TGTGCCAGCAGTTTTTATTCGGGGCCACCCTACAATGAGCAGTTCTTC. This translates into CASSFYSGPPYNEQFF.